This is a list of T cell receptor beta chains from one sample in a study of identical twins. MiXCR, run by TCRdb on the 5' RACE reads, gives a single entry per CDR3 protein. The sample has 1.5 million to 2 million distinct CDR3 sequences; about 32% are singletons. The source material was cord blood. Receptors were obtained from a newborn girl in good health. CDR3s include the opening cysteine and the closing phenylalanine or tryptophan. The D gene is left open where the match is weak. The size of a clone is reported for some rows only, either as once, few or many, or as a class for expanded clones.

TRBV28	NA	TRBJ1-4	few	TGTGCCAGCAGTTTGCGACAAGAAAAACTGTTTTTT	CASSLRQEKLFF
TRBV20-1	NA	TRBJ2-7	few	TGCAGTGCTGACCAAATCGGGGCTTCCTACGAGCAGTACTTC	CSADQIGASYEQYF
TRBV12-3/TRBV12-4	TRBD1	TRBJ1-1	once	TGTACCAGCAGTTTGGCTAACAGGGGAACTGAAGCTTTCTTT	CTSSLANRGTEAFF
TRBV14	NA	TRBJ2-5	NA	TGTGCCAGCAGCCTTCTCGGGAAGAAGGAGACCCAGTACTTC	CASSLLGKKETQYF
TRBV6-2/TRBV6-3	NA	TRBJ2-3	NA	TGTGCCAGCAGTTACGAACTAGCCGGTACGCAGTATTTT	CASSYELAGTQYF
TRBV7-2	NA	TRBJ2-3	NA	TGTGCCAGTCTTCTGGGTGCTACTAGCACAGATACGCAGTATTTT	CASLLGATSTDTQYF
TRBV10-3	TRBD1	TRBJ1-1	NA	TGTGCCATCAGCTCGACAGGGACATACACTGAAGCTTTCTTT	CAISSTGTYTEAFF
TRBV29-1	TRBD1	TRBJ2-1	few	TGCAGCGTCGGGACAGGGTTGTTAGGCAATGAGCAGTTCTTC	CSVGTGLLGNEQFF
TRBV12-3/TRBV12-4	TRBD1	TRBJ1-5	NA	TGTGCCAGCAGTTTCTTCGACAGGGGCCCCAATCAGCCCCAGCATTTT	CASSFFDRGPNQPQHF
TRBV20-1	TRBD1	TRBJ1-1	NA	TGCAGTGCTACCGGGACAGGGGGCGTGAACACTGAAGCTTTCTTT	CSATGTGGVNTEAFF
TRBV20-1	NA	TRBJ2-1	NA	TGCAGTGCTAGAGTTGGACTCAGCGTGGAAAATCGCAATGAGCAGTTCTTC	CSARVGLSVENRNEQFF
TRBV25-1	NA	TRBJ1-2	few	TGTGCCAGCAGTGGCGAGACATACTATGGCTACACCTTC	CASSGETYYGYTF
TRBV2	NA	TRBJ1-2	NA	TGTGCCGGCAGTGAAGCGCTTGGCAGTAACTATGGCTACACCTTC	CAGSEALGSNYGYTF
TRBV5-5	TRBD2	TRBJ2-5	few	TGTGCCAGCAGCTTGAGAGCGGGAGCGTGGGAGACCCAGTACTTC	CASSLRAGAWETQYF
TRBV25-1	NA	TRBJ1-6	few	TGTGCCAGCAGTGAATTGGGAGGCTATAATTCACCCCTCCACTTT	CASSELGGYNSPLHF
TRBV7-2	TRBD2	TRBJ2-3	NA	TGTGCCGGCAGCTTAGCGGGGGCTAGCACAGATACGCAGTATTTT	CAGSLAGASTDTQYF
TRBV5-1	NA	TRBJ2-7	NA	TGCGCCAGCAGCTTTGACAGGTTAACCTACGAGCAGTACTTC	CASSFDRLTYEQYF
TRBV5-1	NA	TRBJ1-5	few	TGCGCCAGCAGCTTGACGGACCGGGATCAGCCCCAGCATTTT	CASSLTDRDQPQHF
TRBV9	NA	TRBJ1-2	NA	TGTGCCAGCAGCGGGTACAGGGAAGCTAACTATGGCTACACCTTC	CASSGYREANYGYTF
TRBV7-2	NA	TRBJ1-1	few	TGTGCCAGCAGCTTAGCGGGAGGACAGCCTAACACTGAAGCTTTCTTT	CASSLAGGQPNTEAFF
TRBV6-6	NA	TRBJ1-6	NA	TGTGCCAGCAGTTACGGACTGGGATCCCCATTTCACTCACCCCTCCACTTT	CASSYGLGSPFHSPLHF
TRBV7-9	NA	TRBJ1-5	few	TGTGCCAGCAGCTTAGGAATCGGGGAGGGCAATCAGCCCCAGCATTTT	CASSLGIGEGNQPQHF
TRBV3-1	NA	TRBJ1-3	NA	TGTGCCAGCAGTGCCTACTCTGGAAACACCATATATTTT	CASSAYSGNTIYF
TRBV5-1	TRBD1	TRBJ1-2	NA	TGCACCAGCAGCTTGGACAGGACCCTTAACTATGGCTACACCTTC	CTSSLDRTLNYGYTF
TRBV6-6	NA	TRBJ2-3	few	TGTGCCAGCAGTTACCAAAGAGATACGCAGTATTTT	CASSYQRDTQYF
TRBV28	TRBD2	TRBJ2-1	NA	TGTGCCAGCAGTTTCGCCCTAGCGGGTAGAAATGAGCAGTTCTTC	CASSFALAGRNEQFF
TRBV6-1	TRBD2	TRBJ2-1	NA	TGTGCCAGCAGCCTCGCCGGGACTAGCGGGAGAGGCGATCTCCATGAGCAGTTCTTC	CASSLAGTSGRGDLHEQFF
TRBV2	TRBD2	TRBJ2-5	NA	TGTGCCAGCAGCCCCAGGACTAGGAGTGACCAAGAGACCCAGTACTTC	CASSPRTRSDQETQYF
TRBV7-9	NA	TRBJ2-7	once	TGTGCCAGCAGCTTAGCGCACACGAGAAGCTCCTACAATGAGCAGTACTTC	CASSLAHTRSSYNEQYF
TRBV11-2	NA	TRBJ1-4	few	TGTGCCAGCAGCTTAGACAGGGTGGCTAATGAAAAACTGTTTTTT	CASSLDRVANEKLFF
TRBV24-1	NA	TRBJ1-2	NA	TGTGCCACCAGTGTTGGACCCCAAGTAGATGGCTACACCTTC	CATSVGPQVDGYTF
TRBV27	NA	TRBJ1-1	NA	TGTGCCAGCAGTTTTTTGTCAGGGTTGAACACTGAAGCTTTCTTT	CASSFLSGLNTEAFF
TRBV6-6	TRBD1	TRBJ2-7	NA	TGTGCCAGCAGTCGATCGACAGGGGTATACAATGAGCAGTACTTC	CASSRSTGVYNEQYF
TRBV29-1	TRBD1	TRBJ2-7	many	TGCAGCGTTGGGACAGGGGGCAACTACGAGCAGTACTTC	CSVGTGGNYEQYF
TRBV12-3/TRBV12-4	NA	TRBJ2-3	NA	TGTGCCAGCAGTTTAGCGGGGGGGGCAGATATGCAGTATTTT	CASSLAGGADMQYF
TRBV5-1	NA	TRBJ2-5	few	TGCGCCAGCAGCTTTGGGGGTGTAATCAATGAGCAGTACTTC	CASSFGGVINEQYF
TRBV28	NA	TRBJ2-3	few	TGTGCCAGCAGTTTGGTCTCGCTTCCAGATACGCAGTATTTT	CASSLVSLPDTQYF
TRBV4-1	NA	TRBJ2-7	many	TGCGCCAGCAGCCAAGATGAGGGGTACTACGAGCAGTACTTC	CASSQDEGYYEQYF
TRBV9	TRBD2	TRBJ2-7	NA	TGTGCCAGCAGCGTAGATGGTAGCGGGAGCTACAATGAGCAGTACTTC	CASSVDGSGSYNEQYF
TRBV12-3/TRBV12-4	TRBD2	TRBJ2-1	many	TGTGCCAGCAGTCCCACTAGCGGGAGAGGTAATGAGCAGTTCTTC	CASSPTSGRGNEQFF
TRBV27	NA	TRBJ1-2	many	TGTGCCAGCAGCTGGGGGAGAGGCTATGGCTACACCTTC	CASSWGRGYGYTF
TRBV5-1	TRBD2	TRBJ2-1	NA	TGCGCCAGCAGCTTGGTTAGCGGGGGGGCCGGCAATGAGCAGTTCTTC	CASSLVSGGAGNEQFF
TRBV20-1	NA	TRBJ2-7	few	TGCAGTGCTAGGACCCACCCCTACGAGCAGTACTTC	CSARTHPYEQYF
TRBV18	TRBD2	TRBJ2-3	once	TGTGCCAGCTCACCGACTTGGGACTATTCTTCTAGCACAGATACGCAGTATTTT	CASSPTWDYSSSTDTQYF
TRBV7-2	NA	TRBJ2-5	NA	TGTGCCAGCAGCCAGGGGAAGACCCAGTACTTC	CASSQGKTQYF
TRBV9	NA	TRBJ2-3	many	TGTGCCAGCAGCGTAGGCCAGGTGGGCACAGATACGCAGTATTTT	CASSVGQVGTDTQYF
TRBV11-2	NA	TRBJ1-4	NA	TGTGCCAGCAGACAAGGGGGAAAACTGTTTTTT	CASRQGGKLFF
TRBV6-5	TRBD1	TRBJ1-2	few	TGTGCCAGCAGATCCGGGACAGGGGCCTACACCTTC	CASRSGTGAYTF
TRBV7-9	TRBD1	TRBJ1-1	NA	TGTGCCAGCAGCCTCCGACAGGGTGGGGTGAACACTGAAGCTTTCTTT	CASSLRQGGVNTEAFF
TRBV7-2	TRBD2	TRBJ2-5	NA	TGTGTCAGCAGCTTGGGACTAGTTCCGAAAGAGACCCAGTACTTC	CVSSLGLVPKETQYF
TRBV6-1	NA	TRBJ2-3	few	TGTGCCAGCAGGCGTCACGGAATAGGCACAGATACGCAGTATTTT	CASRRHGIGTDTQYF
TRBV14	NA	TRBJ1-1	once	TGTGCCAGCAGCCAAAAAAACACTGAAGCTTTCTTT	CASSQKNTEAFF
TRBV5-1	NA	TRBJ1-5	NA	TGCGTCAGCAGCTTGGATGGGGGGCAAGATCAGCCCCAGCATTTT	CVSSLDGGQDQPQHF
TRBV20-1	NA	TRBJ1-1	NA	TGCAGTGCCAGGGGTCGAGTATGGAACACTGAAGCTTTCTTT	CSARGRVWNTEAFF
TRBV3-1	NA	TRBJ2-1	few	TGTGCCAGCAGCGCTACAGGGTCCTTGGTGTACAATGAGCAGTTCTTC	CASSATGSLVYNEQFF
TRBV2	NA	TRBJ2-4	few	TGTGCCAGCAGTGATCCTGTCCGGGGGGCCAAAAACATTCAGTACTTC	CASSDPVRGAKNIQYF
TRBV27	NA	TRBJ1-1	NA	TGTGCCAGCAGTTTGGCCGACACGAACACTGAAGCTTTCTTT	CASSLADTNTEAFF
TRBV5-1	TRBD2	TRBJ2-1	NA	TGTGCCAGCAGCCCGGCGGGAGTCTCCTACAATGAGCAGTTCTTC	CASSPAGVSYNEQFF
TRBV25-1	TRBD1	TRBJ1-4	few	TGTGCCAGCAGTGAATCTGCACAGGGGAATGAAAAACTGTTTTTT	CASSESAQGNEKLFF
TRBV5-1	NA	TRBJ2-1	NA	TGCGCCAGCAGCCCCGCCGGGACTTTAAACTACAATGAGCAGTTCTTC	CASSPAGTLNYNEQFF